These T cell receptor beta chains were read from a single sample in a study of memory CD4+ T cells and cytomegalovirus serostatus. Assay: immunoSEQ multiplex PCR; the TCRdb copy retains only in-frame clones and omits some. The repertoire includes 25,000 to 40,000 clones, about 75% of them detected once, and less than 0.75% sits in the top ten. Sequenced sample: memory CD4+ T cells from blood. These receptor sequences come from an adult in good health and CMV-seronegative. Some clones in this sample may be carry-over from other donors' samples. CDR3s include the opening cysteine and the closing phenylalanine or tryptophan. D genes are given only for firm matches. Rows give clone size only sometimes, using once, few, many, or a class for an expanded clone.

d_call: NA
j_call: TRBJ1-1
clone_size: NA
v_call: TRBV12-5
cdr3_aa: CASGLRQLAFF
cdr3_nt: TGTGCTAGTGGTTTGCGGCAGCTAGCTTTCTTT

d_call: NA
j_call: TRBJ2-4
clone_size: NA
v_call: TRBV11-2
cdr3_aa: CASSLEGGDRNIQYF
cdr3_nt: TGTGCCAGCAGCTTAGAGGGCGGGGACAGAAACATTCAGTACTTC

d_call: TRBD1
j_call: TRBJ1-1
clone_size: NA
v_call: TRBV4-2
cdr3_aa: CASSPRQGMVAEAFF
cdr3_nt: TGTGCCAGCAGCCCCCGACAGGGAATGGTCGCTGAAGCTTTCTTT

d_call: NA
j_call: TRBJ1-5
clone_size: NA
v_call: TRBV30
cdr3_aa: CAWSQQGNQPQHF
cdr3_nt: TGTGCCTGGAGCCAGCAGGGAAATCAGCCCCAGCATTTT

d_call: TRBD1
j_call: TRBJ1-1
clone_size: few
v_call: TRBV30
cdr3_aa: CAWETRGRTEAFF
cdr3_nt: TGTGCCTGGGAAACCAGGGGGCGAACTGAAGCTTTCTTT

d_call: NA
j_call: TRBJ2-7
clone_size: NA
v_call: TRBV5-1
cdr3_aa: CASSLVPVGGTYEQYF
cdr3_nt: TGCGCCAGCAGCTTGGTTCCGGTGGGCGGAACCTACGAGCAGTACTTC

d_call: NA
j_call: TRBJ1-6
clone_size: NA
v_call: TRBV5-4
cdr3_aa: CASSLDSTTPLHF
cdr3_nt: TGTGCCAGCAGCTTGGATTCCACCACACCCCTCCACTTT

d_call: TRBD1
j_call: TRBJ1-3
clone_size: few
v_call: TRBV5-4
cdr3_aa: CASSLEGAPGNTIYF
cdr3_nt: TGTGCCAGCAGCTTAGAGGGGGCTCCCGGAAACACCATATATTTT

d_call: NA
j_call: TRBJ1-1
clone_size: NA
v_call: TRBV4-2
cdr3_aa: CASSQALGLGSTEAFF
cdr3_nt: TGTGCCAGCAGCCAAGCCCTAGGGCTGGGGAGCACTGAAGCTTTCTTT

d_call: NA
j_call: TRBJ1-2
clone_size: NA
v_call: TRBV6-6
cdr3_aa: CASSQGANYGYTF
cdr3_nt: TGTGCCAGCAGCCAAGGGGCCAACTATGGCTACACCTTC

d_call: NA
j_call: TRBJ1-1
clone_size: NA
v_call: TRBV4-2
cdr3_aa: CASSQDLGDSGGATEAFF
cdr3_nt: TGTGCCAGCAGCCAAGATCTGGGAGACTCCGGGGGGGCCACTGAAGCTTTCTTT

d_call: TRBD2
j_call: TRBJ2-3
clone_size: NA
v_call: TRBV6-1
cdr3_aa: CASSERTSLDTQYF
cdr3_nt: TGTGCCAGCAGTGAGAGGACTAGTCTGGATACGCAGTATTTT

d_call: NA
j_call: TRBJ1-1
clone_size: NA
v_call: TRBV6-6
cdr3_aa: CASSYPQQGSTEAFF
cdr3_nt: TGTGCCAGCAGTTACCCCCAACAGGGTTCCACTGAAGCTTTCTTT

d_call: TRBD1
j_call: TRBJ1-5
clone_size: NA
v_call: TRBV2
cdr3_aa: CASTGDRGGNQPQHF
cdr3_nt: TGTGCCAGCACTGGAGACAGGGGTGGCAATCAGCCCCAGCATTTT

d_call: NA
j_call: TRBJ1-3
clone_size: NA
v_call: TRBV5-1
cdr3_aa: CASSSKTGSTGNTIYF
cdr3_nt: TGCGCCAGCAGCTCCAAAACGGGGAGTACCGGAAACACCATATATTTT

d_call: TRBD2
j_call: TRBJ2-3
clone_size: NA
v_call: TRBV5-1
cdr3_aa: CASSLRAGGSTDTQYF
cdr3_nt: TGCGCCAGCAGCTTGAGAGCGGGGGGAAGCACAGATACGCAGTATTTT

d_call: NA
j_call: TRBJ2-5
clone_size: NA
v_call: TRBV4-2
cdr3_aa: CASSQGIVGEETQYF
cdr3_nt: TGTGCCAGCAGCCAAGGGATCGTAGGAGAAGAGACCCAGTACTTC

d_call: NA
j_call: TRBJ1-1
clone_size: NA
v_call: TRBV11-2
cdr3_aa: CASSLDLVIGQKAFF
cdr3_nt: TGTGCCAGCAGCTTAGATTTAGTCATCGGACAGAAAGCTTTCTTT

d_call: NA
j_call: TRBJ1-1
clone_size: NA
v_call: TRBV7-3
cdr3_aa: CASSSTGRTEAFF
cdr3_nt: TGTGCCAGCAGCTCTACAGGGCGCACTGAAGCTTTCTTT

d_call: NA
j_call: TRBJ1-2
clone_size: NA
v_call: TRBV6-5
cdr3_aa: CASSYSRGSYGYTF
cdr3_nt: TGTGCCAGCAGTTACTCAAGAGGGTCCTATGGCTACACCTTC

d_call: TRBD1
j_call: TRBJ2-6
clone_size: NA
v_call: TRBV11-3
cdr3_aa: CASSSSADRVVPSGANVLTF
cdr3_nt: TGTGCCAGCAGCTCGTCGGCGGACAGGGTGGTACCCTCTGGGGCCAACGTCCTGACTTTC

d_call: NA
j_call: TRBJ2-3
clone_size: NA
v_call: TRBV14
cdr3_aa: CASSLSSGAKSTDTQYF
cdr3_nt: TGTGCCAGCAGCCTTTCCTCAGGGGCGAAAAGCACAGATACGCAGTATTTT

d_call: NA
j_call: TRBJ1-2
clone_size: NA
v_call: TRBV11-3
cdr3_aa: CASSDQGIYGYTF
cdr3_nt: TGTGCCAGCAGCGATCAGGGTATCTATGGCTACACCTTC

d_call: TRBD2
j_call: TRBJ2-1
clone_size: NA
v_call: TRBV18
cdr3_aa: CASSPRRGADNEQFF
cdr3_nt: TGTGCCAGCTCACCACGGCGGGGGGCAGACAATGAGCAGTTCTTC

d_call: NA
j_call: TRBJ1-2
clone_size: NA
v_call: TRBV28
cdr3_aa: CAIRRTGNYGYTF
cdr3_nt: TGTGCCATAAGAAGGACGGGGAACTATGGCTACACCTTC

d_call: NA
j_call: TRBJ2-1
clone_size: NA
v_call: TRBV7-9
cdr3_aa: CASSRWTFEDEQFF
cdr3_nt: TGTGCCAGCAGCCGGTGGACTTTTGAGGATGAGCAGTTCTTC

d_call: TRBD2
j_call: TRBJ2-2
clone_size: NA
v_call: TRBV4-3
cdr3_aa: CASSHRLAGGVPNTGELFF
cdr3_nt: TGCGCCAGCAGCCACCGACTAGCGGGGGGTGTCCCGAACACCGGGGAGCTGTTTTTT

d_call: NA
j_call: TRBJ1-6
clone_size: NA
v_call: TRBV7-2
cdr3_aa: CASSLDGYNSPLHF
cdr3_nt: TGTGCCAGCAGCTTAGACGGATATAATTCACCCCTCCACTTT